The entry below gives a single T cell receptor beta chain sequence along with its context. The sample belongs to a study of PD-L1 blockade in urothelial cancer. Study-level information: Investigators checked blood 3 weeks (second dose) and 6 weeks after treatment start.

Profiling relied on immunoSEQ multiplex PCR, and the TCRdb table lists in-frame clones only, not all of them. Of 70,000 or so clones in the sample, about 89% were seen once. The CDR3 covers 15 residues. Sequenced material: PBMCs, taken around atezolizumab (anti-PD-L1) treatment. The sequence derives from a man in his fifties or sixties with urothelial cancer. V gene TRBV21-1 combines with J gene TRBJ2-7; TRBD2, the D gene given by the table, was not confirmed from the DNA. TRBV21-1 is an annotated pseudogene. The CDR3 coding sequence is TGTGCCAGCAGCAAAGGGACTAGCGGAACCTACGAGCAGTACTTC. Its translation is CASSKGTSGTYEQYF.